Detailed here is one T cell receptor (beta chain). Its antigen remains unknown. TCRdb's copy holds only in-frame clones and misses some; the assay was immunoSEQ multiplex PCR. In the table there are some 19,000 clones, around 90% of which are singletons. Researchers took blood at baseline, on cycle 4 day 1, and on cycle 7 day 1. The record originates from a study of OX40 agonist ivuxolimab in advanced cancers. Study summary: Dose-escalation patients were diagnosed with hepatocellular carcinoma, melanoma, renal cell cancer or head and neck cancer. Study conclusions and caveats: Researchers did not establish what antigens the expanded peripheral T cells target. Dosing at 0.1 to 3.0 mg/kg was accompanied by clonal expansion of CD4+ and CD8+ blood T cells by week 6.

Germline V CDR1 and CDR2: MNHNY, SVGAGI (reference sequence). V gave up 7 bases and J gave up 6 bases, with 13 bases separating them. The CDR3 is 12 amino acids. This sequence was found in an adult with an advanced solid tumor such as melanoma, head and neck, liver or kidney cancer. The source material was CD4+ or CD8+ T cells sorted from blood, sampled in a trial of the OX40 agonist ivuxolimab. This chain uses TRBV6-6 with TRBJ2-7, with D possibly being TRBD1 or TRBD2 (5 bases each). CDR3 in amino acids: CASTVWGSEQYF. The CDR3 DNA reads as TGTGCCAGCACCGTCTGGGGGTCCGAGCAGTACTTC.